The 19 T cell receptor beta chains in this list originate from one sample, sequenced in a study of early stage breast cancer tumors. Profiling relied on immunoSEQ multiplex PCR, and the TCRdb table lists in-frame clones only, not all of them. There are about 2,600 clones in the sample; roughly 65% occur only once, and over 20% lies in the top ten. Sequencing input: normal breast tissue next to the tumor. Receptors were obtained from a person in their fifties with breast cancer.

V gene TRBV6-5 combines with J gene TRBJ1-6; D is uncertain. CDR3 length equals 13 residues. Germline V lookup: CDR1 MNHEY, CDR2 SVGAGI. V lost 5 bases, J lost 8 bases, and 10 bases lay in between. DNA for the CDR3: TGTGCCAGCAGTCAGGTACAAGATTCACCCCTCCACTTT. It specifies CASSQVQDSPLHF.

J is TRBJ1-1 and V is TRBV7-9; 10 bases line up with TRBD1. Germline V lookup: CDR1 SEHNR, CDR2 FQNEAQ (reference sequence). Trimming at V came to 1 base and at J to 8 bases, leaving 4 bases not matched to a gene. The CDR3 covers 14 residues. The CDR3 DNA follows: TGTGCCAGCAGCTTAGTGGGGACAGGGGAGGAAGCTTTCTTT. Protein product: CASSLVGTGEEAFF.

The rearrangement joins TRBV5-5 to TRBJ1-1; D is undetermined. The CDR3 extends over 12 amino acids. The germline gives CDR1 SGHKS, CDR2 YYEKEE (reference sequence). Trimming took off 3 bases at V and 4 bases at J, with 7 bases between the two ends. The CDR3 DNA follows: TGTGCCAGCAGCTCAGTGGGCACTGAAGCTTTCTTT. As protein: CASSSVGTEAFF.

V and J are TRBV19 and TRBJ2-7, with TRBD2 matching over 13 bases. With 8 bases clipped from V and 0 bases from J, the junction kept 1 base outside the gene matches. The CDR3 sequence is 14 residues long. Germline values: CDR1 LNHDA, CDR2 SQIVND (reference sequence). The CDR3 loop reads CASRTSGSSYEQYF. The CDR3 DNA reads as TGTGCCAGTCGGACTAGCGGGAGCTCCTACGAGCAGTACTTC. The complete variable domain, with remaining parts taken from reference TRBV19 and TRBJ2-7, reads DGGITQSPKYLFRKEGQNVTLSCEQNLNHDAMYWYRQDPGQGLRLIYYSQIVNDFQKGDIAEGYSVSREKKESFPLTVTSAQKNPTAFYLCASRTSGSSYEQYFGPGTRLTVT.

Only one count was recorded for this clone. V usage is TRBV7-9 and J usage is TRBJ2-3, with TRBD2 identical over 7 bases. J lost 4 bases, V lost 1 base, and 5 bases had no gene match. Germline V gene data show CDR1 as SEHNR and CDR2 as FQNEAQ (reference sequence). The CDR3 is 15 amino acids. CDR3 in amino acids: CASSLDSAGADTQYF. The DNA for the CDR3 is TGTGCCAGCAGCTTAGATTCGGCGGGAGCAGATACGCAGTATTTT.

This clone was detected a few times. The rearrangement uses TRBV6-6 and TRBJ1-5; a possible D gene is TRBD1 (5 bases). Trimming removed 0 bases at V and 3 bases at J, with 12 bases between. The CDR3 extends over 16 amino acids. Per germline, CDR1 MNHNY and CDR2 SVGAGI (reference sequence). The CDR3 loop reads CASSYSGDLPNQPQHF. CDR3 nucleotide sequence: TGTGCCAGCAGTTACTCGGGGGACTTACCCAATCAGCCCCAGCATTTT.

The chain is built from TRBV7-9 and TRBJ2-7, with D possibly being TRBD2 (6 bases). Germline V gene data show CDR1 as SEHNR and CDR2 as FQNEAQ (reference sequence). Trimming took off 3 bases at V and 6 bases at J, with 18 bases between the two ends. The CDR3 has 15 amino acids. CDR3 protein: CASSLASTRRAEQYF. CDR3 DNA: TGTGCCAGCAGCTTGGCATCAACGAGGAGGGCCGAGCAGTACTTC.

The gene calls are TRBV7-3 and TRBJ1-2, with D uncertain. There are 11 residues in the CDR3. The V end was cut by 4 bases, the J end by 4 bases, with 4 bases between. CDR1 is SGHTA and CDR2 is FQGTGA in the germline V gene. DNA for the CDR3: TGTGCCAGCAGCTCATCCTATGGCTACACCTTC. Residues: CASSSSYGYTF.

The chain has TRBV5-4 and TRBJ1-2; unclear D gene. The CDR3 is 13 amino acids. The V and J ends lost 0 bases and 2 bases respectively, with 5 bases between them. Germline V gives CDR1 SGHNT, CDR2 YYREEE (reference sequence). CDR3 DNA sequence: TGTGCCAGCAGCTTGGACCGAAACTATGGCTACACCTTC. Translation gives CASSLDRNYGYTF.

This clone was counted between two and nine times. This chain connects TRBV9 to TRBJ2-2; either TRBD1 or TRBD2 may supply D (5 bases each). The CDR3 extends over 13 amino acids. Germline-derived CDR1 and CDR2 are SGDLS and YYNGEE. Trimming left V 3 bases short and J 6 bases short, with 9 bases between. CDR3 coding DNA: TGTGCCAGCAGCGCTGAGGGGTCCGGGGAGCTGTTTTTT. Translation gives CASSAEGSGELFF.

A few counts support this clone. V usage is TRBV12-5 and J usage is TRBJ2-1; no definite D call. This CDR3 comprises 13 residues. Trimming cost V 6 bases and J 1 base, with 7 bases left between them. The germline gives CDR1 LGHNT, CDR2 FRNRAP. For the CDR3, the DNA is TGTGCTAGTGGATGGGCGTCCTACAATGAGCAGTTCTTC. Translation: CASGWASYNEQFF.

In its sample, this clone was seen a few times. The DNA for the CDR3 is TGTGCCAGCAGCTGGGGGCTAGCAGGGCACACAGATACGCAGTATTTT. It translates to CASSWGLAGHTDTQYF. The J gene is TRBJ2-3, the V gene TRBV5-6, with D possibly being TRBD1 (6 bases). Between the trimmed V and J ends, which lost 3 bases and 2 bases, there was a span of 16 bases. CDR1 is SGHDT and CDR2 is YYEEEE in the germline V gene. The CDR3 has 16 residues.

The chain uses TRBV28 and TRBJ2-1; D not resolved. Trimming stripped 6 bases from V and 3 bases from J, with 3 bases between. Germline V gene data show CDR1 as MDHEN and CDR2 as SYDVKM. The CDR3 contains 11 residues. CDR3 sequence reads: CASRDYNEQFF. Written as DNA, the CDR3 is TGTGCCAGCAGGGACTACAATGAGCAGTTCTTC.

This clone was detected a few times. This chain connects TRBV21-1 to TRBJ1-5. TRBV21-1 constitutes a pseudogene. This CDR3 has 16 residues. The CDR3 DNA reads TGTGCCAGCAGCAAAGAAGGAGGGTTGGGCAATCAGCCCCAGCATTTT. Its translation: CASSKEGGLGNQPQHF.

The genes are TRBV9 and TRBJ2-7, with 9 bases fitting TRBD2. CDR1 and CDR2 from the germline V gene are SGDLS and YYNGEE. There are 15 residues in the CDR3. With V trimmed by 0 bases and J by 5 bases, 6 bases remained unmatched. CDR3 nucleotide sequence: TGTGCCAGCAGCGTAGATCAGCGGGAGGTCGACGAGCAGTACTTC. Amino acid sequence: CASSVDQREVDEQYF.

In its sample, this clone ranks as large (0.1 to 1%). This sequence joins TRBV19 and TRBJ2-2; 10 positions match TRBD2. Germline V gene sequence: CDR1 LNHDA, CDR2 SQIVND (reference sequence). This CDR3 has 15 residues. The trim removed 5 bases at V and 2 bases at J, leaving 2 bases unmatched. CDR3 region: CASSGLAANTGELFF. The CDR3 DNA is TGTGCCAGTAGTGGACTAGCGGCAAACACCGGGGAGCTGTTTTTT.

The J gene is TRBJ2-5, the V gene TRBV4-2; D might be TRBD1 or TRBD2, each matching 5 bases. This CDR3 is 16 amino acids long. Per the germline V gene, CDR1 is LGHNA and CDR2 is YNFKEQ. Trimming took off 3 bases at V and 8 bases at J, with 22 bases between the two ends. The CDR3 is CASSQDETGRRGTQYF. In DNA, the CDR3 is TGTGCCAGCAGCCAGGACGAAACGGGACGCCGGGGCACCCAGTACTTC.

Only one count was recorded for this clone. CDR3 bases: TGTGCCAGCAGCCTGTCGGGCGGGGGAGATCAGCCCCAGCATTTT. Protein: CASSLSGGGDQPQHF. The chain combines TRBV7-2 with TRBJ1-5, with D maybe TRBD1 (5 bases). CDR1 and CDR2 (germline): SGHTA, FQGNSA. Trimming left V 5 bases short and J 5 bases short, with 16 bases between. The CDR3 is 15 residues long.

The chain carries TRBV10-3 and TRBJ2-7, with a weak D call TRBD1 (5 bases). The ends were cut back, 6 bases at V and 2 bases at J, with 5 bases in the middle. CDR1 and CDR2 (germline): ENHRY, SYGVKD. There are 11 residues in the CDR3. CDR3 residues: CAIRDTYEQYF. In DNA form, the CDR3 reads TGTGCCATCAGGGACACCTACGAGCAGTACTTC.